This T cell receptor (beta chain) derives from a study of blood T cell repertoires in COVID-19. For the study at large: Sample material is recorded as cDNA or gDNA derived from T cells, B-cell-depleted T cells, or PBMCs.

This CDR3 is 15 amino acids long. V shed 3 bases and J shed 8 bases, with 17 bases lying between them. Germline CDR1 reads SGHTA; CDR2 reads FQGNSA. Per the authors' pipeline: Counts of nucleated cells, estimated from reference gene primer amplification, were obtained. Only in-frame clones appear in the TCRdb table, and some are missing; sequencing was by immunoSEQ multiplex PCR. V and J calls and clone size come straight from that table; D and trimming were deduced from the DNA. The sample contains over 25,000 clones, approximately 85% of which appear only once. The TCR was taken from a man older than 75 with active COVID-19. Input material: peripheral blood. The chain is built from TRBV7-2 and TRBJ2-1; TRBD1 might be the D (6 bases). The CDR3, as DNA: TGTGCCAGCAGCTTTGCGACAGGAAAGGGCGATGAGCAGTTCTTC. Translating it yields CASSFATGKGDEQFF.